Each of the 11 T cell receptor beta chains below was sequenced from the same sample in a study of cytomegalovirus exposure and HLA in healthy donors. Primers for the PCR totalled 60 Vbeta and 13 Jbeta. Data came from immunoSEQ multiplex PCR; TCRdb stores just in-frame clones and leaves some out. The profile shows about 120,000 clones, about 73% of them singletons. Sequencing was performed on PBMCs. All receptors come from a woman between 25 and 40 years old in good health and CMV-seropositive.

This sequence joins TRBV7-6 and TRBJ2-7, with 9 nucleotides matching TRBD1. The germline gives CDR1 SGHVS, CDR2 FNYEAQ. Trimming took 5 bases from V and 4 from J; bases not matched to a gene: 9. The CDR3 has 15 amino acids. The chain's CDR3 is CASSPSGQGIYEQYF. The CDR3 region has the DNA TGTGCCAGCAGCCCCTCGGGACAGGGAATTTACGAGCAGTACTTC. The variable domain in full, with the rest retrieved from reference TRBV7-6 and TRBJ2-7, is GAGVSQSPRYKVTKRGQDVALRCDPISGHVSLYWYRQALGQGPEFLTYFNYEAQQDKSGLPNDRFSAERPEGSISTLTIQRTEQRDSAMYRCASSPSGQGIYEQYFGPGTRLTVT.

V and J are TRBV28 and TRBJ1-6; 9 bases are a match to TRBD1. CDR1 is MDHEN and CDR2 is SYDVKM in the germline V gene. The length of the CDR3 is 16 residues. V gave up 5 bases and J gave up 7 bases; unmatched junction bases: 9. This CDR3 reads CASSQSTGGSNSPLHF. DNA for the CDR3: TGTGCCAGCAGTCAATCAACAGGGGGCTCGAATTCACCCCTCCACTTT. The variable domain in full, completed from reference TRBV28 and TRBJ1-6, reads DVKVTQSSRYLVKRTGEKVFLECVQDMDHENMFWYRQDPGLGLRLIYFSYDVKMKEKGDIPEGYSVSREKKERFSLILESASTNQTSMYLCASSQSTGGSNSPLHFGNGTRLTVT.

V gene TRBV2 combines with J gene TRBJ2-4; D perhaps matches TRBD1 (6 bases). The germline gives CDR1 SNHLY, CDR2 FYNNEI. Trimming removed 1 base from V and 7 bases from J, with 11 bases in between. The CDR3 is 14 amino acids. The CDR3, as DNA: TGTGCCAGCAGTGAAGTCCAGGGGCTGAACATTCAGTACTTC. This gives the protein CASSEVQGLNIQYF.

V gene TRBV18 combines with J gene TRBJ2-5; TRBD2 might be the D (6 bases). V was shortened by 2 bases and J by 5 bases, with 9 bases between the two germline ends. The CDR3 totals 13 residues. Germline V gives CDR1 KGHSH, CDR2 LQKENI. The CDR3 protein is CASSPGGSETQYF. In DNA form, the CDR3 reads TGTGCCAGCTCACCAGGGGGGTCGGAGACCCAGTACTTC.

For the CDR3, the DNA is TGTGCCAGCAGCACCCACACAGGGGCTTATGGCTACACCTTC. Translation: CASSTHTGAYGYTF. J is TRBJ1-2 and V is TRBV9, with 7 bases matching TRBD1. Germline-derived CDR1 and CDR2 are SGDLS and YYNGEE. There are 14 residues in the CDR3. J lost 5 bases, V lost 4 bases, and 8 bases had no gene match.

This clone has just one count. The chain carries TRBV5-1 and TRBJ1-6, with TRBD1 matching over 8 bases. Germline loops: CDR1 SGHRS, CDR2 YFSETQ. The CDR3 length is 16 residues. V trimming: 2 bases; J trimming: 4 bases; junction bases outside the gene matches: 5. Here the CDR3 DNA reads TGCGCCAGCAGCTTAAAGGGACAGGAGTATAATTCACCCCTCCACTTT. It is translated as CASSLKGQEYNSPLHF.

The V gene is TRBV7-2, the J gene TRBJ1-3; TRBD1 might be the D (6 bases). Trimming cost V 4 bases and J 2 bases, with 12 bases left between them. This CDR3 has 15 residues. Germline CDR1 reads SGHTA; CDR2 reads FQGNSA. The CDR3 DNA is TGTGCCAGCAGCTCCAGGGGCCCGACTGGAAACACCATATATTTT. This encodes CASSSRGPTGNTIYF.

J is TRBJ1-4 and V is TRBV2, with D hard to call. CDR3 length equals 14 residues. The V gene lost 6 bases and the J gene lost 2 bases, with 10 bases spanning the gap. From germline, CDR1 is SNHLY and CDR2 FYNNEI. The CDR3 bases are TGTGCCAGCAGCCAAGGGAGTACTAATGAAAAACTGTTTTTT. It is translated as CASSQGSTNEKLFF. Supplemented by reference TRBV2 and TRBJ1-4, the full variable domain reads EPEVTQTPSHQVTQMGQEVILRCVPISNHLYFYWYRQILGQKVEFLVSFYNNEISEKSEIFDDQFSVERPDGSNFTLKIRSTKLEDSAMYFCASSQGSTNEKLFFGSGTQLSVL.

This clone has just one count. This chain links TRBV10-3 with TRBJ2-2, with D possibly TRBD2 on 6 matching bases. The germline V gene encodes CDR1 ENHRY and CDR2 SYGVKD. V lost 4 bases, J lost 15 bases, and 21 bases lay in between. CDR3 size: 14 residues. The CDR3 spells CAISGSGTSLKMFF. CDR3 coding DNA: TGTGCCATCAGTGGTTCCGGGACTTCCCTCAAGATGTTTTTT.

This chain joins TRBV2 and TRBJ1-3; TRBD1 is a possible D gene (6 bases). The CDR3 consists of 14 residues. The V gene lost 4 bases and the J gene lost 2 bases, with 9 bases spanning the gap. Germline lookup yields CDR1 SNHLY and CDR2 FYNNEI. CDR3: CASSVGQTGNTIYF. The CDR3 DNA is TGTGCCAGCAGTGTAGGACAGACTGGAAACACCATATATTTT. The full variable domain, completed using reference TRBV2 and TRBJ1-3, is EPEVTQTPSHQVTQMGQEVILRCVPISNHLYFYWYRQILGQKVEFLVSFYNNEISEKSEIFDDQFSVERPDGSNFTLKIRSTKLEDSAMYFCASSVGQTGNTIYFGEGSWLTVV.

V gene TRBV4-2 combines with J gene TRBJ2-3; 11 nucleotides align to TRBD2. Germline V CDR1 and CDR2: LGHNA, YNFKEQ. Germline trimming cut 1 base from V and 6 bases from J; bases unmatched to any gene: 3. This CDR3 spans 15 amino acids. CDR3 sequence: CASSQASGGKDTQYF. The CDR3 coding sequence is TGTGCCAGCAGCCAAGCTAGCGGGGGGAAGGATACGCAGTATTTT.